This section outlines one TCR beta chain sequence together with its context. Its cognate antigen has yet to be identified. These data belong to a study of monozygotic twins with inflammatory bowel disease (dated by TCRdb to between 2018 and 2021). At the level of the whole study: The complete study included about 28 monozygotic twin pairs: 19 IBD-discordant Danish pairs and nine German pairs, of which four were IBD-concordant and five were IBD-discordant. The search for disease-associated traits relied mainly on comparing IBD patients with their genetically identical healthy co-twins within discordant pairs. Each individual had, on average, about 151 000 unique TCRalpha sequences and 181 000 unique TCRbeta sequences available for analysis.

The paper as a whole reports these results and caveats: The results gave no support for a single strong signal or clonotype linked to IBD. Fewer clonotypes were shared with other individuals by IBD patients than by healthy twins, most markedly in patients showing signs of disease activity. IBD patients had lower TCRbeta repertoire diversity, measured by the inverse Simpson index, than their healthy co-twins. The analysis was unable to tell apart different T cell subtypes. No difference in repertoire similarity was observed between concordant and discordant twins, possibly owing to limited statistical power. Background noise and inter-individual variability may have been introduced into the repertoires by the differing immunosuppressive treatments among patients.

Libraries were prepared through 5' RACE. The input for every TCR library was 3,500 to 4,000 ng of total RNA. cDNA was synthesized with SMARTScribe reverse transcriptase in eight separate reactions per sample. During cDNA synthesis, unique molecular identifiers containing a 6-nucleotide sample barcode were introduced by template switching. Amplification of TCRalpha and TCRbeta cDNA involved two nested PCRs of 16 and 9 cycles, and each PCR was followed by bead purification. Before amplification, the cDNA was treated with uracil DNA-glycosylase and purified using the QIAquick PCR purification kit. In the second PCR, Illumina TruSeq-compatible adapters and sample-specific barcodes were added. Library quality and concentration were assessed using TapeStation and Qubit, and approximately 5 ng of each library was pooled. The pooled libraries were sequenced with 2 x 100 bp reads and custom sequencing primers on an Illumina HiSeq2500 single-index Rapid Run. In the authors' own workflow: MiGEC version 1.2.6 was used for UMI-based consensus assembly to correct PCR and sequencing errors. V(D)J alignment, clonotype assembly and CDR3 extraction were performed with MiXCR version 2.1.1. Normalisation of gene usage, clonotype sharing and MAIT/NKT TCR abundance was achieved by analysing the top 1000, 10 000 and 20 000 clonotypes per sample. After downsampling to 27 000 UMIs, diversity was calculated as the inverse Simpson index using the vegan R package. Paired Mann-Whitney U tests were applied to discordant twin pairs, and Benjamini-Hochberg correction was used for multiple testing. TCRdb reprocessed the reads, reporting each CDR3 protein sequence once and no DNA. The V and J calls were determined by TCRdb, not by the authors. This sample's table lists some 99,000 distinct CDR3 sequences. In total, the top ten clones hold approximately 13% of the sample.

A roughly 2.5 ml peripheral blood sample was drawn into PAXgene tubes per donor and stored at -80°C. Without T cell sorting, total RNA was isolated from whole blood using the PAXgene blood miRNA kit on an automated QIAcube. Peripheral blood from monozygotic twin pairs, either concordant or discordant for inflammatory bowel disease, underwent deep TCRalpha and TCRbeta repertoire profiling that used unique molecular barcoding. Smoking habits were recorded for all twin pairs, and each individual was classified as a current, former or never smoker. This sequence originates from a human donor with ulcerative colitis or Crohn's disease, or a healthy co-twin of an affected twin (not recorded which). What was sequenced was blood.

The CDR3 has the sequence CASKIRRERNNEQFF. The receptor chain draws on TRBV12-3 or TRBV12-4 and TRBJ2-1; TCRdb lists TRBD1, though no DNA is available to test this call. Counted from cysteine to phenylalanine, this CDR3 has 15 amino acids. No DNA accompanies this entry.